The sample holds one count of the clone carrying this TCR beta chain. Its target is not known. The data stem from a study of T cell responses to AZD1222 COVID-19 vaccine. Study-level findings and limits: Without day 14 samples, only post-peak T cell repertoires were studied.

The germline V gene has CDR1 GTSNPN and CDR2 SVGIG (reference sequence). V lost 2 bases and J lost 4, with 8 bases in between. The CDR3 covers 13 residues. Data came from immunoSEQ multiplex PCR; TCRdb stores just in-frame clones and leaves some out. The profile shows roughly 120,000 clones, roughly 90% of them singletons. The TCR was taken from an adult who received the AZD1222 COVID-19 vaccine. The sequencing used peripheral blood, collected 28 days after the second AZD1222 dose. The chain uses TRBV30 and TRBJ1-4; maybe TRBD1 (6 bases). The CDR3 DNA sequence: TGTGCCTGGAGTAAGGGGGGTAATGAAAAACTGTTTTTT. Translating it yields CAWSKGGNEKLFF.